Following are 27 T cell receptor beta chains from one sample sequenced in a study of blood T cell repertoires in COVID-19. Generated by immunoSEQ multiplex PCR, the TCRdb table keeps only in-frame clones and is missing some. The sample lists over 250,000 clones, 70% to 75% occurring once. Sequenced sample: peripheral blood. All receptors come from a woman over 75 with acute or convalescent COVID-19.

The chain couples TRBV28 to TRBJ2-3; 7 positions match TRBD2. The CDR3 has 14 residues. CDR1 and CDR2 from the germline V gene are MDHEN and SYDVKM. V was pared by 7 bases and J by 4 bases, with 8 bases of the junction left unmatched. The CDR3 nucleotides are TGTGCCAGCAACTGGGGAGGGGCCTCAGATACGCAGTATTTT. It specifies CASNWGGASDTQYF.

V and J are TRBV3-1 (or the pseudogene TRBV3-2) and TRBJ2-6; a possible D gene is TRBD2 (5 bases). The CDR3 loop spans 15 amino acids. Trimming stripped 4 bases from V and 0 bases from J, with 7 bases between. The germline V gene encodes CDR1 LGHDT and CDR2 YNNKEL (reference sequence). The CDR3 nucleotides read TGTGCCAGCAGCCCCGACTACTCTGGGGCCAACGTCCTGACTTTC. Translation: CASSPDYSGANVLTF.

The J gene is TRBJ2-3, the V gene TRBV4-3; possibly TRBD2 for D (5 bases). In germline, CDR1 is LGHNA, CDR2 YSLEER. Trimming stripped 0 bases from V and 7 bases from J, with 17 bases between. This CDR3 has 16 amino acids. CDR3 region: CASSQDAAWSGNTQYF. The CDR3 coding sequence is TGCGCCAGCAGCCAAGATGCGGCCTGGAGCGGAAATACGCAGTATTTT.

The genes are TRBV2 and TRBJ2-2; 12 bases are shared with TRBD2. CDR1 is SNHLY and CDR2 is FYNNEI in the germline V gene. J lost 3 bases, V lost 4 bases, and 0 bases had no gene match. The CDR3 loop spans 15 amino acids. Here the CDR3 DNA reads TGTGCCAGCAGTGGGACTAGCGGGGACACCGGGGAGCTGTTTTTT. Amino acid sequence: CASSGTSGDTGELFF. Combining the CDR3 with reference TRBV2 and TRBJ2-2 gives the whole variable domain EPEVTQTPSHQVTQMGQEVILRCVPISNHLYFYWYRQILGQKVEFLVSFYNNEISEKSEIFDDQFSVERPDGSNFTLKIRSTKLEDSAMYFCASSGTSGDTGELFFGEGSRLTVL.

This chain uses TRBV6-5 with TRBJ1-6; D is ambiguous. V was pared by 7 bases and J by 6 bases, with 13 bases between. The CDR3 runs 14 residues. Looked up from germline, CDR1 is MNHEY and CDR2 is SVGAGI. The CDR3 region is CASTQSQSNSPLHF. CDR3 sequence (DNA): TGTGCCAGCACACAGAGTCAGAGTAATTCACCCCTCCACTTT.

The V and J genes are TRBV5-4 and TRBJ1-4, with TRBD1 identical over 8 bases. Losses at the gene ends were 4 bases for V and 5 bases for J; bases not matched to a gene: 7. CDR3 length: 15 amino acids. The germline V gene has CDR1 SGHNT and CDR2 YYREEE (reference sequence). The CDR3 loop reads CASSLGQGGNEKLFF. The CDR3 nucleotides read TGTGCCAGCAGCCTCGGACAGGGAGGAAATGAAAAACTGTTTTTT.

The J gene is TRBJ1-1, the V gene TRBV20-1; no clear D gene. From germline, CDR1 is DFQATT and CDR2 SNEGSKA (reference sequence). This CDR3 is 10 amino acids long. V lost 5 bases and J 3 bases, leaving 4 bases between the germline ends. CDR3 sequence: CSAPDTEAFF. CDR3 sequence (DNA): TGCAGTGCTCCGGACACTGAAGCTTTCTTT.

The chain joins TRBV6-5 to TRBJ1-6; weak D call: TRBD1 (6 bases). V was clipped by 6 bases and J by 7 bases, with 13 bases between them. There are 14 residues in the CDR3. CDR1 and CDR2 from the germline V gene are MNHEY and SVGAGI. CDR3 coding DNA: TGTGCCAGCAGGGACGGACAGTGGAATTCACCCCTCCACTTT. Translating it yields CASRDGQWNSPLHF.

The CDR3 is CASSPPFAGVNTEAFF. The DNA for the CDR3 is TGTGCCAGCAGCCCACCCTTCGCCGGAGTCAACACTGAAGCTTTCTTT. The V call is TRBV7-2, the J call TRBJ1-1, with no clear D. Germline-derived CDR1 and CDR2 are SGHTA and FQGNSA. This CDR3 is 16 amino acids long. V lost 5 bases to trimming and J lost 2 bases, with 18 bases between them.

CDR3: CASLDRVGYTF. The CDR3 DNA reads as TGTGCCAGCCTCGACAGGGTTGGCTACACCTTC. The rearrangement uses TRBV6-5 and TRBJ1-2; 7 bases are shared with TRBD1. The V gene's germline CDR1 is MNHEY and CDR2 SVGAGI. With 8 bases clipped from V and 7 bases from J, the junction kept 4 bases outside the gene matches. The CDR3 contains 11 residues.

The DNA for the CDR3 is TGTGCCAGCAGCCAGGGGGGAGGGTGGACGCCCCAGCATTTT. Amino acids: CASSQGGGWTPQHF. The chain joins TRBV3-1 (or the pseudogene TRBV3-2) to TRBJ1-5, with D perhaps matching TRBD1 (5 bases). The V and J ends lost 3 bases and 9 bases respectively, with 15 bases between them. Germline-derived CDR1 and CDR2 are LGHDT and YNNKEL (reference sequence). There are 14 residues in the CDR3.

The chain recombines TRBV27 with TRBJ1-1; the match to TRBD1 covers 7 bases. This CDR3 comprises 14 residues. CDR1 is MNHEY and CDR2 is SMNVEV in the germline V gene (reference sequence). The V segment lost 0 bases and the J segment 5 bases; nucleotides outside the gene matches: 3. The CDR3 here is CASSLSGTATEAFF. The CDR3 bases are TGTGCCAGCAGTTTATCGGGGACAGCTACTGAAGCTTTCTTT.

The chain employs TRBV11-2 and TRBJ1-4, with D possibly TRBD1 on 5 matching bases. V was clipped by 2 bases and J by 0 bases, with 13 bases between them. Germline CDR1 and CDR2: SGHAT and FQNNGV. The CDR3 runs 17 residues. CDR3 sequence: CASSLLGGVATNEKLFF. CDR3 nucleotides: TGTGCCAGCAGCTTACTGGGGGGGGTGGCAACTAATGAAAAACTGTTTTTT.

This sequence joins TRBV3-1 (or the pseudogene TRBV3-2) and TRBJ1-2, with D hard to call. Trimming shortened V by 1 base and J by 0 bases, and 6 bases separated the two germline ends. The CDR3 extends over 14 amino acids. The V gene's germline CDR1 is LGHDT and CDR2 YNNKEL (reference sequence). CDR3: CASSQGGANYGYTF. DNA for the CDR3: TGTGCCAGCAGCCAAGGGGGAGCTAACTATGGCTACACCTTC.

V and J are TRBV4-3 and TRBJ1-5; TRBD1 aligns across 7 bases. This CDR3 spans 15 amino acids. The germline CDR1 and CDR2 sequences are LGHNA and YSLEER. V lost 4 bases and J lost 2; bases outside the gene matches: 5. As DNA, the CDR3 is TGCGCCAGCAGCCGCACGGGACAGCGCAATCAGCCCCAGCATTTT. Protein sequence: CASSRTGQRNQPQHF.

This clone was observed many times. The chain is built from TRBV27 and TRBJ2-7; weak D call: TRBD1 (5 bases). CDR1 is MNHEY, CDR2 SMNVEV, per germline (reference sequence). The V gene lost 7 bases and the J gene lost 2 bases, with 21 bases spanning the gap. The CDR3 runs to 16 residues. CDR3 sequence (DNA): TGTGCCAGCACCCGACTTCTCGGACAAGCAACCTACGAGCAGTACTTC. Translating it yields CASTRLLGQATYEQYF.

The rearrangement uses TRBV10-3 and TRBJ1-1, with 8 bases fitting TRBD1. V trimming: 5 bases; J trimming: 4 bases; junction bases outside the gene matches: 3. CDR1 ENHRY and CDR2 SYGVKD come from the germline V gene. The length of the CDR3 is 13 residues. Written as DNA, the CDR3 is TGTGCCATCAGTCCAGACAGGGGCACTGAAGCTTTCTTT. It specifies CAISPDRGTEAFF.

The chain couples TRBV2 to TRBJ1-2; maybe TRBD1 (6 bases). Trimming left V 4 bases short and J 7 bases short, with 19 bases between. The CDR3 is made up of 15 amino acids. CDR1 SNHLY and CDR2 FYNNEI come from the germline V gene. CDR3 in DNA: TGTGCCAGCAGTGGGGGGCCTAGGGCCCCTATTGGCTACACCTTC. It yields the protein CASSGGPRAPIGYTF.

This sequence joins TRBV7-2 and TRBJ1-3; possibly TRBD1 for D (5 bases). The CDR3 totals 16 residues. The V and J ends lost 6 bases and 0 bases respectively, with 15 bases between them. Per the germline V gene, CDR1 is SGHTA and CDR2 is FQGNSA. The CDR3 loop reads CASSSRQLRSGNTIYF. The CDR3 bases are TGTGCCAGCAGTTCCAGACAGCTCCGCTCTGGAAACACCATATATTTT. The full variable domain, rest sourced from reference TRBV7-2 and TRBJ1-3, is GAGVSQSPSNKVTEKGKDVELRCDPISGHTALYWYRQSLGQGLEFLIYFQGNSAPDKSGLPSDRFSAERTGGSVSTLTIQRTQQEDSAVYLCASSSRQLRSGNTIYFGEGSWLTVV.

This chain uses TRBV12-3 or TRBV12-4 with TRBJ2-1, with a tentative D call TRBD2 (6 bases). V lost 8 bases to trimming and J lost 9 bases, with 11 bases between them. CDR3 length: 11 amino acids. CDR3 in amino acids: CASRGFGEQFF. Written as DNA, the CDR3 is TGTGCCAGCCGGGGGTTCGGTGAGCAGTTCTTC.

This chain joins TRBV3-1 (or the pseudogene TRBV3-2) and TRBJ2-3, with TRBD2 identical over 10 bases. The germline CDR1 and CDR2 sequences are LGHDT and YNNKEL (reference sequence). CDR3 length equals 16 residues. The J segment lost 6 bases and the V segment lost 5 bases, leaving 11 bases of the junction unmatched. CDR3 nucleotides: TGTGCCAGCAGCGCCCGGACTAGCGGACCATCGGATACGCAGTATTTT. Translation: CASSARTSGPSDTQYF.

This sequence joins TRBV4-3 and TRBJ2-5; 10 positions agree with TRBD1. With V trimmed by 4 bases and J by 5 bases, 7 bases remained unmatched. This CDR3 region has 15 residues. Germline values: CDR1 LGHNA, CDR2 YSLEER. Here the CDR3 reads CASSPQTGGAETQYF. CDR3 sequence (DNA): TGCGCCAGCAGCCCGCAGACAGGGGGCGCGGAGACCCAGTACTTC.

The genes are TRBV6-2 or TRBV6-3 and TRBJ2-7, with 9 bases aligning to TRBD1. CDR1 and CDR2 from the germline V gene are MNHEY and SVGEGT. Trimming cost V 5 bases and J 0 bases; bases outside gene matches: 2. The CDR3 contains 14 residues. The CDR3 DNA reads as TGTGCCAGCAGTAAGGACAGGGGCTCCTACGAGCAGTACTTC. Translating gives CASSKDRGSYEQYF.

This CDR3 reads CASSLRTGGYETQYF. The CDR3 DNA is TGTGCCAGCAGCCTACGGACAGGGGGCTACGAGACCCAGTACTTC. V is TRBV21-1 and J is TRBJ2-5; the listed D gene, TRBD1, was not tested against the DNA. TRBV21-1 is recorded as a pseudogene. This CDR3 spans 15 amino acids.

The chain employs TRBV5-1 and TRBJ1-3; TRBD1 is a possible D gene (6 bases). The CDR3 has 15 amino acids. Germline assignment: CDR1 SGHRS and CDR2 YFSETQ. V dropped 0 bases and J dropped 3 bases, with 10 bases sitting between them. In DNA form, the CDR3 reads TGCGCCAGCAGCTTGGGTGGGGGCGATGGAAACACCATATATTTT. Residues: CASSLGGGDGNTIYF.

The V call is TRBV5-6, the J call TRBJ2-1, with 12 nucleotides matching TRBD2. Germline values: CDR1 SGHDT, CDR2 YYEEEE. This CDR3 comprises 17 residues. V lost 3 bases to trimming and J lost 11 bases; unmatched junction nucleotides: 15. CDR3 nucleotides: TGTGCCAGCAGCTCGTTGGGGAGGACTAGCGGGGTAGAGCAGCAGTTCTTC. Translating it yields CASSSLGRTSGVEQQFF.

This sequence joins TRBV6-6 and TRBJ2-7; weak D call: TRBD2 (5 bases). Trimming left V 2 bases short and J 6 bases short, with 5 bases between. Germline CDR1 reads MNHNY; CDR2 reads SVGAGI (reference sequence). The CDR3 covers 11 residues. CDR3 nucleotide sequence: TGTGCCAGCAGTTACGCGGGCGAGCAGTACTTC. This sequence encodes CASSYAGEQYF.